This T cell receptor (beta chain) was recorded in a study of siplizumab effects on memory and regulatory T cells. In each sample, roughly 10^5 TCR templates were assayed. Here immunoSEQ multiplex PCR was the method, and the copy in TCRdb shows in-frame clones only, minus some. The sample shows 75,000 to 100,000 clones, 94% of them seen only once. Study observations and caveats: The drug siplizumab significantly decreased the alloreactive sequences that could be traced to unstimulated CD4+ memory cells.

This CDR3 is 14 amino acids long. Germline assignment: CDR1 SQVTM and CDR2 ANQGSEA. Trimming pared 6 bases from V and 0 bases from J, leaving 12 bases between. As regards this clone: Its target is not known.

V and J are TRBV29-1 and TRBJ2-4; weak D call: TRBD1 (5 bases). Sequencing was performed on non-Treg CD4+ T cells sorted from blood. The receptor was derived from a human donor in good health. Here the CDR3 reads CSVREALAKNIQYF. In DNA form, the CDR3 reads TGCAGCGTCAGGGAAGCCCTAGCCAAAAACATTCAGTACTTC.